This T cell receptor beta chain was captured in a study of T cell clonality in common variable immunodeficiency. Findings and limits, study-wide: Fewer TCRbeta clones were shared among CVID subjects than controls. Common variable immunodeficiency TCR beta sequences reportedly had fewer deletions and N-nucleotide insertions. Authors noted CVID clonality's cause needs subpopulation repertoire sequencing.

Generated by immunoSEQ multiplex PCR, the TCRdb table keeps only in-frame clones and is missing some. The sample shows about 35,000 clones, none of them appearing just once. This clone came up many times. What it recognizes is unknown. Patients and controls were mostly of Caucasian heritage. The sample comprised peripheral blood mononuclear cells. The clonotype was recovered from a person aged 18 to 75 in good health.

CDR3 bases read: TGTGCCAGCCGGACTAGCTCCGGCACCGGGGAG. Encoded protein: CASRTSSGTGE. The entire CDR3 reads CASRTSSGTGELFF. The chain uses TRBV19 and TRBJ2-2; TRBD2 agrees at 8 bases. The read gets to within 3 residues of the CDR3 end, and the germline J gene fills in the rest. The V and J ends lost 9 bases and 4 bases, in that order; junction bases with no gene match: 7. Germline V gene data show CDR1 as LNHDA and CDR2 as SQIVND (reference sequence). CDR3 length: 14 amino acids.